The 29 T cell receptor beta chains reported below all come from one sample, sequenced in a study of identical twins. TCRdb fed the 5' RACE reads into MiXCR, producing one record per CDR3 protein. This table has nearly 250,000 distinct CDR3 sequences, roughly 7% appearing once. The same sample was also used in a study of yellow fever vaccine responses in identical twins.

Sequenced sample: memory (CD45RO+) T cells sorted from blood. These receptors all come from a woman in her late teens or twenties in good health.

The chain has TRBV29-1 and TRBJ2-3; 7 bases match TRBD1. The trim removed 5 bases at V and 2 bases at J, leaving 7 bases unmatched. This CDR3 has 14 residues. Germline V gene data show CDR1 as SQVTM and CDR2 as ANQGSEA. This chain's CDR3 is CSVYTGVSTDTQYF. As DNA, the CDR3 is TGCAGCGTTTATACAGGGGTCTCCACAGATACGCAGTATTTT.

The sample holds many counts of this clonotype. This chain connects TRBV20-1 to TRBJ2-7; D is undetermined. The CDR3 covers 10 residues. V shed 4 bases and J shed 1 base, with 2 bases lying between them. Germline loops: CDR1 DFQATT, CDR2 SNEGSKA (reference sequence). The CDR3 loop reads CSAMSYEQYF. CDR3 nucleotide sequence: TGCAGTGCTATGTCCTACGAGCAGTACTTC.

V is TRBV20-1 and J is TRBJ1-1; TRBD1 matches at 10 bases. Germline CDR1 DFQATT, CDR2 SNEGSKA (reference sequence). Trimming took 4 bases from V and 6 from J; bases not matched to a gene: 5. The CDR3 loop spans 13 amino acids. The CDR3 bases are TGCAGTGCTAAGGGGGACAGGGGAGCTGAAGCTTTCTTT. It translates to CSAKGDRGAEAFF.

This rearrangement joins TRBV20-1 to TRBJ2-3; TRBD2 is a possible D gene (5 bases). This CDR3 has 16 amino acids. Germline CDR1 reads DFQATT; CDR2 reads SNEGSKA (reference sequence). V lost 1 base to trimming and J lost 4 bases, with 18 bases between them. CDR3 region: CSARVNGRGVPDTQYF. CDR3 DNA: TGCAGTGCTAGAGTAAATGGGAGAGGAGTACCAGATACGCAGTATTTT.

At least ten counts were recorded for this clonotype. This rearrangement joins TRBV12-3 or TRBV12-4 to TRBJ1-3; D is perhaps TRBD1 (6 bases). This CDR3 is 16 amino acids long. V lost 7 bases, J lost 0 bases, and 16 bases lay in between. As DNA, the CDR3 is TGTGCCAGCATCCTTCTTAGGACAGACTCTGGAAACACCATATATTTT. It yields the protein CASILLRTDSGNTIYF.

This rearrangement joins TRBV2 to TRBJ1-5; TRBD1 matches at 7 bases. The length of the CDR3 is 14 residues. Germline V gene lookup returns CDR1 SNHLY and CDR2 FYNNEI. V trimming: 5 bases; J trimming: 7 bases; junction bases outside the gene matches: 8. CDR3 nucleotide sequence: TGTGCCAGCAGTCTACAGGGGCGGGGGCAGCCCCAGCATTTT. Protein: CASSLQGRGQPQHF.

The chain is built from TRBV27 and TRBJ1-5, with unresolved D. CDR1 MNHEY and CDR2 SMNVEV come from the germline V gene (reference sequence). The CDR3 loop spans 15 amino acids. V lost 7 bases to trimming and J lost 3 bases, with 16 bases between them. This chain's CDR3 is CASMDPARFNQPQHF. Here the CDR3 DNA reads TGTGCCAGCATGGACCCCGCTCGGTTCAATCAGCCCCAGCATTTT.

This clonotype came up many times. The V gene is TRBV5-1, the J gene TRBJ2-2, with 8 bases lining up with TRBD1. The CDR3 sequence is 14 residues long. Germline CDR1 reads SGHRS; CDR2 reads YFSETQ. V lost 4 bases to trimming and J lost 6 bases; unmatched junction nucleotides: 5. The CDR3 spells CASSARTGSGELFF. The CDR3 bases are TGCGCCAGCAGCGCAAGGACAGGGTCCGGGGAGCTGTTTTTT.

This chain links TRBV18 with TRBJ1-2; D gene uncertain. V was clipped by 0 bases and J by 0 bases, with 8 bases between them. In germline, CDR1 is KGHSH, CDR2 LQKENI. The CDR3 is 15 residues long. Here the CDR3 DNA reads TGTGCCAGCTCACCACCGCCACCTCCTAACTATGGCTACACCTTC. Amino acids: CASSPPPPPNYGYTF.

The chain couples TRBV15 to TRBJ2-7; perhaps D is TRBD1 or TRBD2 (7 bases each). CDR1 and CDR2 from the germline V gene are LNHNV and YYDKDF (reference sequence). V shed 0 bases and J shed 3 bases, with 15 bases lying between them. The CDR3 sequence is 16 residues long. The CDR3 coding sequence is TGTGCCACCAGCAGAGATCTCGACAGGGACTACTACGAGCAGTACGTC. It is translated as CATSRDLDRDYYEQYV.

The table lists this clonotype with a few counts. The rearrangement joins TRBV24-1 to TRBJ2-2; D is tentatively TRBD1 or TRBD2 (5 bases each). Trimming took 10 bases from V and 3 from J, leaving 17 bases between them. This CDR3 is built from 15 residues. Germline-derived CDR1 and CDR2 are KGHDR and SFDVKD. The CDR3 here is CATSARGRDTGELFF. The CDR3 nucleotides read TGTGCCACGTCAGCCCGGGGCCGAGACACCGGGGAGCTGTTTTTT.

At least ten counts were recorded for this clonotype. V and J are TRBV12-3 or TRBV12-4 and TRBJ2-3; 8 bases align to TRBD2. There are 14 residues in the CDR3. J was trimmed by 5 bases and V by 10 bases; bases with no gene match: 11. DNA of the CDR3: TGTGCCATACGATATAGCGGGGTAGGAGATACGCAGTATTTT. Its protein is CAIRYSGVGDTQYF.

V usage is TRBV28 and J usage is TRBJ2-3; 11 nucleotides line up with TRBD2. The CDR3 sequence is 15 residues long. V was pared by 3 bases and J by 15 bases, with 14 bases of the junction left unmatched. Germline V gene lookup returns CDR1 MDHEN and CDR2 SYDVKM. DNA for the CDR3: TGTGCCAGCAGTTTTGCTAGCGGGGGGCCCACGGTCCAATATTTT. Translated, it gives CASSFASGGPTVQYF.

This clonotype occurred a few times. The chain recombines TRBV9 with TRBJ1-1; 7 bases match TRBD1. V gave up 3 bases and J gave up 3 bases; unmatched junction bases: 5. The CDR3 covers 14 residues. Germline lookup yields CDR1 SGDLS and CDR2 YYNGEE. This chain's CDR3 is CASSATGLDTEAFF. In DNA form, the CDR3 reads TGTGCCAGCAGCGCGACAGGGTTGGACACTGAAGCTTTCTTT.

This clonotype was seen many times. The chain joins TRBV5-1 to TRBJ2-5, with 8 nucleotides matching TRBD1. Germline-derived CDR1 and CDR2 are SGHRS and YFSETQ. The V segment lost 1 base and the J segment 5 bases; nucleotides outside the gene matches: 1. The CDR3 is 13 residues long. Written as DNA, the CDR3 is TGCGCCAGCAGCTTGTCAGGGGGCGAGACCCAGTACTTC. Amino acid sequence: CASSLSGGETQYF.

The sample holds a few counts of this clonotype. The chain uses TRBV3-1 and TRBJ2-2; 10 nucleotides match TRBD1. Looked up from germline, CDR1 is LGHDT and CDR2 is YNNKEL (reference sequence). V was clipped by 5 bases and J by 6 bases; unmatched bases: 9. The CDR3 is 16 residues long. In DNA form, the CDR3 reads TGTGCCAGCAGCGAGTTTGGGACAGGGGTAGCCGGGGAGCTGTTTTTT. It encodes CASSEFGTGVAGELFF.

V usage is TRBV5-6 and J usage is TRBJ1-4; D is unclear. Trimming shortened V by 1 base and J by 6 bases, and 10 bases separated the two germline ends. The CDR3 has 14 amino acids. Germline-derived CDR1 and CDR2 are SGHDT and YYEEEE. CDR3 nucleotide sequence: TGTGCCAGCAGCTTGTGGGTGACGGATGAAAAACTGTTTTTT. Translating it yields CASSLWVTDEKLFF.

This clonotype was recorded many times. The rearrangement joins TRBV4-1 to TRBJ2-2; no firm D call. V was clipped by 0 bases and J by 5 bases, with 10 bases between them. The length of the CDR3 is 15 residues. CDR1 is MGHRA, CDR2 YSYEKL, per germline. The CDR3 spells CASSQDGRITGELFF. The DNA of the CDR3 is TGCGCCAGCAGCCAAGATGGCCGAATAACCGGGGAGCTGTTTTTT.

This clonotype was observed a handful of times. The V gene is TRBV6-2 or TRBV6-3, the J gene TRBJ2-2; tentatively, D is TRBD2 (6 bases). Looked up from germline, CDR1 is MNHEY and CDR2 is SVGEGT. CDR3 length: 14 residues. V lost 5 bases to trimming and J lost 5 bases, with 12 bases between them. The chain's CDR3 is CASSRSGGTGELFF. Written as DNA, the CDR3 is TGTGCCAGCAGTCGCTCTGGAGGGACCGGGGAGCTGTTTTTT.

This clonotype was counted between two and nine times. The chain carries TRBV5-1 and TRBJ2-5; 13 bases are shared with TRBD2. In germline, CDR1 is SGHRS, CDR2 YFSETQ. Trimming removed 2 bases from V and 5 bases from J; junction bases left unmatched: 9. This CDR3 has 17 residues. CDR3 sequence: CASSFGTSGKTAETQYF. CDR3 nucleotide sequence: TGCGCCAGCAGCTTCGGGACTAGCGGGAAAACTGCGGAGACCCAGTACTTC. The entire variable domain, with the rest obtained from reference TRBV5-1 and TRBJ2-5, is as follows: KAGVTQTPRYLIKTRGQQVTLSCSPISGHRSVSWYQQTPGQGLQFLFEYFSETQRNKGNFPGRFSGRQFSNSRSEMNVSTLELGDSALYLCASSFGTSGKTAETQYFGPGTRLLVL.

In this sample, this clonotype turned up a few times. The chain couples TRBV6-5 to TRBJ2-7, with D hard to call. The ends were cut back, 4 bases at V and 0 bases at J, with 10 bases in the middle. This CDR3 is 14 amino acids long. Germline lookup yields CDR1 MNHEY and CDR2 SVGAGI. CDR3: CASSSPDTSYEQYF. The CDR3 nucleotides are TGTGCCAGCAGTTCGCCAGACACCTCCTACGAGCAGTACTTC.

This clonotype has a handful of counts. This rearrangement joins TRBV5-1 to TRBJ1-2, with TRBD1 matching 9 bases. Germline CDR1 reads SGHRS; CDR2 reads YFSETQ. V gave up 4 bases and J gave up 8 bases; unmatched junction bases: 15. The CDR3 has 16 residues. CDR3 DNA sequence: TGCGCCAGCAGCAACTCCGGGACAGGGAGCTTTGGCGGCTACACCTTC. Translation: CASSNSGTGSFGGYTF.

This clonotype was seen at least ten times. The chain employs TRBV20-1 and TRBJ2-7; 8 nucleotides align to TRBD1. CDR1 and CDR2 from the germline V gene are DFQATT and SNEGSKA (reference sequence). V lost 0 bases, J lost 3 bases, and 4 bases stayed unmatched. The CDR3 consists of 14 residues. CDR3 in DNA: TGCAGTGCTAGAGATTACAGGGGGGACTACGAGCAGTACTTC. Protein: CSARDYRGDYEQYF.

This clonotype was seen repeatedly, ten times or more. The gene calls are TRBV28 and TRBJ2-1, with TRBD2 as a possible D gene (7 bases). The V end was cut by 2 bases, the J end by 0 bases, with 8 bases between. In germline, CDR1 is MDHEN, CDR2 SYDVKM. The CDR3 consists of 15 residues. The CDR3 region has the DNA TGTGCCAGCAGTTTACGGGGGGCCTCCTACAATGAGCAGTTCTTC. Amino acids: CASSLRGASYNEQFF.

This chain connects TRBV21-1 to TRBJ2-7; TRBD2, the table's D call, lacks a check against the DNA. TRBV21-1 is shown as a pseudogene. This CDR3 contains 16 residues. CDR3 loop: CASSLTRLAGDYEQYF. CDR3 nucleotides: TGTGCCAGCAGCTTAACTAGACTAGCGGGAGATTACGAGCAGTACTTC.

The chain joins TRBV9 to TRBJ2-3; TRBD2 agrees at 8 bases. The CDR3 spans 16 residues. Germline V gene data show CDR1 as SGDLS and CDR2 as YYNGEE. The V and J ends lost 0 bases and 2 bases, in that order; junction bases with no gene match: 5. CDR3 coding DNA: TGTGCCAGCAGCGTAGAAGGCGGGAGGAACACAGATACGCAGTATTTT. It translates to CASSVEGGRNTDTQYF.

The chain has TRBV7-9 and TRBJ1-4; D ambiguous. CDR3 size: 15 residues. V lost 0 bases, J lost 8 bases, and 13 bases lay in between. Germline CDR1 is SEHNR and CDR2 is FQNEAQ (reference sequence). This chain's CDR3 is CASSLAGRKTEKLFF. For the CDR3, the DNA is TGTGCCAGCAGCTTAGCGGGCAGGAAAACCGAAAAACTGTTTTTT.

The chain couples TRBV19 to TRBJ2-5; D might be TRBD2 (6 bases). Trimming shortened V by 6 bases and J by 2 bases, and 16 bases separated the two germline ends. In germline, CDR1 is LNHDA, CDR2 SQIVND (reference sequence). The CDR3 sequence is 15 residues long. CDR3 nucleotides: TGTGCCAGTAGCCCGGGAAGCGGGTTGCAAGAGACCCAGTACTTC. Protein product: CASSPGSGLQETQYF. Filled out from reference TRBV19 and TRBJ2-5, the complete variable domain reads DGGITQSPKYLFRKEGQNVTLSCEQNLNHDAMYWYRQDPGQGLRLIYYSQIVNDFQKGDIAEGYSVSREKKESFPLTVTSAQKNPTAFYLCASSPGSGLQETQYFGPGTRLLVL.

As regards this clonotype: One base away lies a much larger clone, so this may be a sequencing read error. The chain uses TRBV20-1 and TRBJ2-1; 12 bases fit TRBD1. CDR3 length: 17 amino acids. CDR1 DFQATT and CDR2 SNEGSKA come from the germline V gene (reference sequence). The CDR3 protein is CCASPGQGASGYNEQFF. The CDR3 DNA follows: TGCTGTGCTTCTCCGGGACAGGGGGCGTCAGGCTACAATGAGCAGTTCTTC.